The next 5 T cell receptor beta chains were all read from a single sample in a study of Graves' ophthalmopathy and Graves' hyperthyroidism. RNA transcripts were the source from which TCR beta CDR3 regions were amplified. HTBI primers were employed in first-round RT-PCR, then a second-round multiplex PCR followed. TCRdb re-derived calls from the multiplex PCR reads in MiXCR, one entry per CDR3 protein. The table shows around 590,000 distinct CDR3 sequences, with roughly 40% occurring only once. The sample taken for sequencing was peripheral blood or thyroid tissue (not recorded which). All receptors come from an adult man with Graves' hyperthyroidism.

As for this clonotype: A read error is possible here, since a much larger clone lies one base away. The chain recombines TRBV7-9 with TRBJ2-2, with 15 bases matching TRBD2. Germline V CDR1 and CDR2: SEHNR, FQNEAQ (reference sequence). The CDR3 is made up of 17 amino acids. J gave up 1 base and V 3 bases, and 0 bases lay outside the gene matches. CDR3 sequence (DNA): TGTGCCAGCAGCTTGGGACTAGCGGGAGGGAACACCGGGGAGCTGTTTTTT. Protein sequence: CASSLGLAGGNTGELFF. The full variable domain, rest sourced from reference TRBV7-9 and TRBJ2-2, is DTGVSQNPRHKITKRGQNVTFRCDPISEHNRLYWYRQTLGQGPEFLTYFQNEAQLEKSRLLSDRFSAERPKGSFSTLEIQRTEQGDSAMYLCASSLGLAGGNTGELFFGEGSRLTVL.

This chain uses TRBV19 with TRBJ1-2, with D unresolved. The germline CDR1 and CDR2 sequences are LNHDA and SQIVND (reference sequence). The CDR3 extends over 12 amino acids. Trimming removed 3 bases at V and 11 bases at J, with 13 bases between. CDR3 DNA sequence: TGTGCCAGTAGTATGAGTCGGACGATATACACCTTC. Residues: CASSMSRTIYTF.

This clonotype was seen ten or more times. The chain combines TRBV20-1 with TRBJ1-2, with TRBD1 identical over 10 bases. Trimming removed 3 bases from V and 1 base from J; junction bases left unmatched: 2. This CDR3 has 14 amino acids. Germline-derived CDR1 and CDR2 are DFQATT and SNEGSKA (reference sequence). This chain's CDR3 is CSARGQGLNYGYTF. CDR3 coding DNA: TGCAGTGCTAGGGGACAGGGGCTTAACTATGGCTACACCTTC.

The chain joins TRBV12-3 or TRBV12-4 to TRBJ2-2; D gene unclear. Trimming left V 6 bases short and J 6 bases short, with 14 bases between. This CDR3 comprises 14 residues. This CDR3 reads CASSHGLGAGELFF. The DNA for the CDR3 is TGTGCCAGCAGCCACGGATTAGGAGCCGGGGAGCTGTTTTTT.

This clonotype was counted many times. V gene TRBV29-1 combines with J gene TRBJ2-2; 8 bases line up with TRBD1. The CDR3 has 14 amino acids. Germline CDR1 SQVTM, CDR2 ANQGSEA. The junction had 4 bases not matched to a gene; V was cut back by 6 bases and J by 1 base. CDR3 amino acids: CSVSGTGNTGELFF. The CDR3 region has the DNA TGCAGCGTCTCCGGGACAGGGAACACCGGGGAGCTGTTTTTT.